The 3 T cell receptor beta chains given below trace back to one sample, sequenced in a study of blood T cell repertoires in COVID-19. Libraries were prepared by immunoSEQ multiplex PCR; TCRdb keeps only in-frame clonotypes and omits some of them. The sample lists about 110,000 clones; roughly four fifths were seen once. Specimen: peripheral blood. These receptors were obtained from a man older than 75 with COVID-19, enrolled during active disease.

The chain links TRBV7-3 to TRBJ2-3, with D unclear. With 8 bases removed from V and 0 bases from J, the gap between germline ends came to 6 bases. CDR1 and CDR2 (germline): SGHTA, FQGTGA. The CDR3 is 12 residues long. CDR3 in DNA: TGTGCCAGCCCCATCAGCACAGATACGCAGTATTTT. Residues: CASPISTDTQYF.

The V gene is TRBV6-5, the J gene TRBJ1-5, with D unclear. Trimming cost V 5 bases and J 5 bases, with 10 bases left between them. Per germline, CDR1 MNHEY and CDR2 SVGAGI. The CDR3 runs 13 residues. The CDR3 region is CASSPAPDQPQHF. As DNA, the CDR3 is TGTGCCAGCAGTCCCGCCCCGGATCAGCCCCAGCATTTT.

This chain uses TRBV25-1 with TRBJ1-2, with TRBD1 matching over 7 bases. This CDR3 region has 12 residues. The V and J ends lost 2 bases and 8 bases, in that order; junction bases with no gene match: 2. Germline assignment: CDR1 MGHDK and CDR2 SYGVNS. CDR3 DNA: TGTGCCAGCAGTGAAACAGGGGTGGGCTACACCTTC. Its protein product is CASSETGVGYTF.